This entry concerns a single TCR beta chain. The antigen remains unidentified. Sorting based on CD45RO/CCR7/CD25/CD127/CD95/CD27 separated CD4+ naive, central memory, regulatory and stem cell-like memory cells. The sequenced template was cDNA made from the entire isolated RNA. Approximately 4 million reads was the average for naive, central memory and regulatory T cell samples. This table comes from immunoSEQ multiplex PCR, and its TCRdb copy is limited to in-frame clones, with some not included. The table shows around 150,000 clones, with 9% occurring only once. The data are from a study of beta chain features in type 1 diabetes. V lost 3 bases to trimming and J lost 2 bases; unmatched junction nucleotides: 6. CDR3 length: 16 amino acids. The germline V gene has CDR1 SQVTM and CDR2 ANQGSEA. Study-wide results and limits: Across all four CD4+ subsets, people with type 1 diabetes showed modestly shorter TCRB CDR3s. The question left open here concerned HLA type influencing TCRB rearrangement. VDJ junctions in type 1 diabetes patients carried more deletions and fewer insertions.

The sequencing sample was made of central memory CD4+ T cells from blood. The sequence was collected from a woman aged 25 to 39 with type 1 diabetes. The gene calls are TRBV29-1 and TRBJ2-3, with TRBD1 matching over 12 bases. CDR3 protein: CSVDRGDRGLTDTQYF. The CDR3 nucleotides are TGCAGCGTTGATCGCGGGGACAGGGGGCTCACAGATACGCAGTATTTT.